The 22 T cell receptor beta chains reported below all come from one sample, sequenced in a study of a mutant IDH1 vaccine in newly diagnosed glioma. Time point described: week 23, last vaccination. A 20-mer mutant IDH1 peptide at 300 ug was injected subcutaneously with topical imiquimod. Repertoires were generated with immunoSEQ multiplex PCR, while TCRdb's copy carries only in-frame clones and drops some. This sample yields around 60,000 clones, of which 70% to 90% are seen a single time; 4% belongs to the top ten. Their target antigens are unknown. The sample was PBMCs, taken from a glioma patient whose treatment included an IDH1 peptide vaccine. Every receptor here comes from a man under 40 with glioma.

The chain couples TRBV5-1 to TRBJ2-1, with TRBD1 identical over 10 bases. Germline CDR1 SGHRS, CDR2 YFSETQ. After removal of 5 bases from V and 4 bases from J, the junction contained 6 bases not matched to a gene. The CDR3 spans 15 residues. The CDR3 nucleotides read TGCGCCAGCAGAACGGGACAGGGGACTTACAATGAGCAGTTCTTC. The encoded protein is CASRTGQGTYNEQFF.

This sequence joins TRBV4-1 and TRBJ2-1; the match to TRBD2 covers 10 bases. The CDR3 extends over 16 amino acids. CDR1 and CDR2 (germline): MGHRA, YSYEKL. V gave up 1 base and J gave up 7 bases; unmatched junction bases: 7. For the CDR3, the DNA is TGCGCCAGCAGCCAAGGGAGAGCGGGGGGGAGGAATGAGCAGTTCTTC. Its translation: CASSQGRAGGRNEQFF.

The chain is built from TRBV7-9 and TRBJ2-1; no firm D call. Germline lookup yields CDR1 SEHNR and CDR2 FQNEAQ (reference sequence). The CDR3 covers 12 residues. Trimming took 4 bases from V and 6 from J, leaving 7 bases between them. CDR3 sequence (DNA): TGTGCCAGCAGCTGGGCCGCCAATGAGCAGTTCTTC. Residues: CASSWAANEQFF. Full variable domain (outside the CDR3, taken from reference TRBV7-9 and TRBJ2-1): DTGVSQNPRHKITKRGQNVTFRCDPISEHNRLYWYRQTLGQGPEFLTYFQNEAQLEKSRLLSDRFSAERPKGSFSTLEIQRTEQGDSAMYLCASSWAANEQFFGPGTRLTVL.

The rearrangement uses TRBV5-1 and TRBJ2-5; 9 bases are a match to TRBD1. CDR3 length equals 14 residues. The J segment lost 4 bases and the V segment lost 2 bases, leaving 3 bases of the junction unmatched. Germline-derived CDR1 and CDR2 are SGHRS and YFSETQ. The CDR3: CASSFTGGRETQYF. The CDR3, as DNA: TGCGCCAGCAGCTTCACAGGGGGCAGAGAGACCCAGTACTTC.

The chain has TRBV2 and TRBJ2-3; 8 nucleotides agree with TRBD1. V lost 7 bases to trimming and J lost 4 bases; unmatched junction nucleotides: 7. Germline assignment: CDR1 SNHLY and CDR2 FYNNEI. The CDR3 is 14 residues long. CDR3 nucleotides: TGTGCCAGCACAGGACAGGGTTTCCCAGATACGCAGTATTTT. Its translation: CASTGQGFPDTQYF.

This clone was detected only once. The chain employs TRBV9 and TRBJ1-2; the D gene is possibly TRBD1 (5 bases). Trimming pared 3 bases from V and 5 bases from J, leaving 8 bases between. CDR1 is SGDLS, CDR2 YYNGEE, per germline. The CDR3 extends over 12 amino acids. The CDR3 protein is CASSDNRYGYTF. The CDR3 DNA reads TGTGCCAGCAGCGATAACAGGTATGGCTACACCTTC.

J is TRBJ1-2 and V is TRBV4-1, with D hard to call. In germline, CDR1 is MGHRA, CDR2 YSYEKL. The CDR3 extends over 16 amino acids. Trimming took off 4 bases at V and 5 bases at J, with 20 bases between the two ends. CDR3 nucleotide sequence: TGCGCCAGCAGCCTAGCCTTAGCTGGGAGTCAATATGGCTACACCTTC. Residues: CASSLALAGSQYGYTF.

The V and J genes are TRBV5-4 and TRBJ1-4; D uncertain. The ends were cut back, 0 bases at V and 4 bases at J, with 7 bases in the middle. Germline V gene lookup returns CDR1 SGHNT and CDR2 YYREEE (reference sequence). The CDR3 consists of 14 residues. CDR3 nucleotides: TGTGCCAGCAGCTTGGTAGGCAATAATGAAAAACTGTTTTTT. Translated, it gives CASSLVGNNEKLFF.

V is TRBV5-8 and J is TRBJ2-4; D unresolved. With 4 bases removed from V and 0 bases from J, the gap between germline ends came to 17 bases. The CDR3 is made up of 17 amino acids. Germline V gene data show CDR1 as SGHTS and CDR2 as YDEGEE. CDR3 protein: CASSQKQSYLAKNIQYF. CDR3 DNA sequence: TGTGCCAGCAGCCAAAAGCAATCTTACTTAGCCAAAAACATTCAGTACTTC.

This sequence joins TRBV19 and TRBJ1-5; TRBD1 is a possible D gene (5 bases). There are 15 residues in the CDR3. Trimming stripped 7 bases from V and 1 base from J, with 14 bases between. Germline-derived CDR1 and CDR2 are LNHDA and SQIVND (reference sequence). The CDR3 here is CASTWGGQSNQPQHF. As DNA, the CDR3 is TGTGCCAGTACTTGGGGCGGGCAGAGCAATCAGCCCCAGCATTTT.

CDR3 sequence: CASSPRGGEETQYF. The CDR3 region has the DNA TGTGCCAGTAGTCCCCGGGGAGGCGAAGAGACCCAGTACTTC. The chain is built from TRBV19 and TRBJ2-5; D possibly corresponds to TRBD2 (6 bases). CDR1 is LNHDA, CDR2 SQIVND, per germline (reference sequence). The CDR3 has 14 amino acids. The ends were cut back, 5 bases at V and 3 bases at J, with 13 bases in the middle.

The V gene is TRBV2, the J gene TRBJ2-7, with 11 positions matching TRBD1. Per the germline V gene, CDR1 is SNHLY and CDR2 is FYNNEI. V shed 5 bases and J 4 bases; nucleotides not matched to a gene: 4. The length of the CDR3 is 14 residues. Written as DNA, the CDR3 is TGTGCCAGCAGTTTCCGGGACAGGGGGTACGAGCAGTACTTC. Its translation: CASSFRDRGYEQYF.

The V gene is TRBV4-1, the J gene TRBJ2-7, with D possibly being TRBD2 (6 bases). Germline CDR1 reads MGHRA; CDR2 reads YSYEKL. V lost 3 bases, J lost 5 bases, and 8 bases lay in between. The CDR3 runs to 12 residues. This CDR3 is CASSQTGDEQYF. The CDR3 DNA follows: TGCGCCAGCAGCCAGACGGGGGACGAGCAGTACTTC.

The chain joins TRBV30 to TRBJ1-3; D gene uncertain. Per germline, CDR1 GTSNPN and CDR2 SVGIG (reference sequence). The CDR3 totals 15 residues. V was cut by 2 bases and J by 0 bases, with 11 bases left in between. The CDR3 region has the DNA TGTGCCTGGAGTCACCCGACGGACTCTGGAAACACCATATATTTT. Its translation: CAWSHPTDSGNTIYF. Combining the CDR3 with reference TRBV30 and TRBJ1-3 gives the whole variable domain SQTIHQWPATLVQPVGSPLSLECTVEGTSNPNLYWYRQAAGRGLQLLFYSVGIGQISSEVPQNLSASRPQDRQFILSSKKLLLSDSGFYLCAWSHPTDSGNTIYFGEGSWLTVV.

The rearrangement joins TRBV5-1 to TRBJ2-7; D uncertain. Germline CDR1 SGHRS, CDR2 YFSETQ. Deletions cut 4 bases from V and 0 bases from J, with 17 bases between. The CDR3 runs to 16 residues. The CDR3 loop is CASSLYYPPLSYEQYF. CDR3 in DNA: TGCGCCAGCAGCCTGTACTATCCTCCCCTCTCCTACGAGCAGTACTTC.

V gene TRBV6-5 combines with J gene TRBJ1-2, with 9 positions matching TRBD1. The ends lost 7 bases at V and 7 bases at J; junction bases unmatched: 7. This CDR3 is 13 amino acids long. Germline values: CDR1 MNHEY, CDR2 SVGAGI. CDR3 bases: TGTGCCAGCAAGGGACAGGGCGTAAGTGGCTACACCTTC. It codes for CASKGQGVSGYTF.

The chain is built from TRBV4-1 and TRBJ2-7, with TRBD1 matching over 8 bases. V shed 0 bases, J shed 6 bases, and the junction held 7 bases outside the gene matches. CDR1 is MGHRA, CDR2 YSYEKL, per germline. The CDR3 totals 15 residues. CDR3 sequence: CASSQEPGQVLEQYF. In DNA form, the CDR3 reads TGCGCCAGCAGCCAAGAGCCGGGACAGGTACTCGAGCAGTACTTC.

The chain recombines TRBV29-1 with TRBJ1-2; 9 positions agree with TRBD1. The CDR3 runs to 12 residues. Germline V lookup: CDR1 SQVTM, CDR2 ANQGSEA. Trimming cost V 6 bases and J 7 bases; bases outside gene matches: 6. Written as DNA, the CDR3 is TGCAGCGTGGGACAGGGAGGTAGTGGCTACACCTTC. Translating gives CSVGQGGSGYTF.

The chain uses TRBV6-5 and TRBJ1-5; a possible D gene is TRBD1 (6 bases). With 2 bases removed from V and 2 bases from J, the gap between germline ends came to 7 bases. Germline V lookup: CDR1 MNHEY, CDR2 SVGAGI. The CDR3 is 14 residues long. CDR3 nucleotide sequence: TGTGCCAGCAGTTACAGACAGGGCAATCAGCCCCAGCATTTT. It codes for CASSYRQGNQPQHF.

This clone appeared a few times. The chain links TRBV11-2 to TRBJ1-5, with 10 bases aligning to TRBD1. Per the germline V gene, CDR1 is SGHAT and CDR2 is FQNNGV. After removal of 5 bases from V and 7 bases from J, the junction contained 8 bases not matched to a gene. The CDR3 loop spans 15 amino acids. CDR3 bases: TGTGCCAGCAGCGGAGGGACAGGGGTACGCCAGCCCCAGCATTTT. Residues: CASSGGTGVRQPQHF.

The J gene is TRBJ2-1, the V gene TRBV5-1, with TRBD1 as a possible D gene (6 bases). V was cut by 4 bases and J by 3 bases, with 11 bases left in between. This CDR3 region has 14 residues. Germline V gene data show CDR1 as SGHRS and CDR2 as YFSETQ. CDR3 in DNA: TGCGCCAGCAGCCCCGGGACACTCTACAATGAGCAGTTCTTC. Its translation is CASSPGTLYNEQFF.

The chain carries TRBV6-5 and TRBJ1-2, with D perhaps matching TRBD1 (5 bases). Germline CDR1 is MNHEY and CDR2 is SVGAGI. Between the trimmed V and J ends, which lost 6 bases and 4 bases, there was a span of 15 bases. This CDR3 comprises 14 residues. The CDR3 is CASSPTRGTYGYTF. DNA for the CDR3: TGTGCCAGCAGCCCAACGAGGGGAACCTATGGCTACACCTTC.